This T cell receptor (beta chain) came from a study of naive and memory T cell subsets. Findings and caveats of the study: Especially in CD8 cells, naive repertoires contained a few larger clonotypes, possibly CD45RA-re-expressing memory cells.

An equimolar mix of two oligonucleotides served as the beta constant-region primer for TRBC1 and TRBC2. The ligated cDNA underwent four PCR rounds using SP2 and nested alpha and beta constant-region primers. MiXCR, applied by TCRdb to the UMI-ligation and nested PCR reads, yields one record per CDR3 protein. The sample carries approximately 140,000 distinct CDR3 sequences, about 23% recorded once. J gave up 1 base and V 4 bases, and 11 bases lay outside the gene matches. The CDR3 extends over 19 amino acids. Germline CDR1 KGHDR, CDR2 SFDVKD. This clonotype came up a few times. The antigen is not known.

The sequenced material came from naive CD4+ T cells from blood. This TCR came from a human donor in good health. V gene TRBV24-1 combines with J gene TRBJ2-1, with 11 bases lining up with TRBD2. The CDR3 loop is CATSDPTSGSLSSYNEQFF. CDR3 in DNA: TGTGCCACCAGTGACCCCACTAGCGGGAGTCTATCGTCCTACAATGAGCAGTTCTTC.